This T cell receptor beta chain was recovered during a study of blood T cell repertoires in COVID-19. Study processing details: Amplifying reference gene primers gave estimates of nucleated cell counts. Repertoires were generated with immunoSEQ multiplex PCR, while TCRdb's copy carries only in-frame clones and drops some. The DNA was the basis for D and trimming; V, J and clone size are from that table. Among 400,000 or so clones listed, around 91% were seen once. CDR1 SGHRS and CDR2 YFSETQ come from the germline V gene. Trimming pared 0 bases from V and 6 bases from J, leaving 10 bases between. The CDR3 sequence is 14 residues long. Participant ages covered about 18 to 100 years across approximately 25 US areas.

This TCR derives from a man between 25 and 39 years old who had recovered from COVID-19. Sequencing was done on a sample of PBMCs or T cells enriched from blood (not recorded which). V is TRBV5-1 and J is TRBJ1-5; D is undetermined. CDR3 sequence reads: CASSLGASGQPQHF. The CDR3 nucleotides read TGCGCCAGCAGCTTGGGCGCGTCGGGTCAGCCCCAGCATTTT.